This T cell receptor (beta chain) was captured in a study of blood T cell repertoires in COVID-19. Regarding this clone: The germline gene is not matched at one end of the junction; a read error may be the cause.

Per the germline V gene, CDR1 is SSHAT and CDR2 is FNYEAQ (reference sequence). The CDR3 is 16 residues long. Produced via immunoSEQ multiplex PCR; TCRdb's table is partial and in-frame only. The sample records a few hundred thousand clones, roughly 84% being singletons. V gene TRBV7-7 combines with J gene TRBJ2-1; D perhaps matches TRBD2 (5 bases). Input material: peripheral blood. This clonotype originated in a woman aged 80 or over with COVID-19, enrolled during active disease. CDR3 nucleotide sequence: TGTGCTAGCAGCTTAGGAGGCTCCGGGACCTACAATGAGCAGTTCTTC. This sequence encodes CASSLGGSGTYNEQFF.